The 25 T cell receptor beta chains in this list originate from one sample, sequenced in a study of beta chain features in type 1 diabetes. General observations from the study: All four CD4+ subsets of Type 1 diabetes patients contained TCRB CDR3s that were moderately but significantly shorter.

For these receptors, no antigen is known. Sequenced material consisted of expressed TCRB transcripts (all of the isolated RNA was reverse transcribed). The protocol was immunoSEQ multiplex PCR, while the TCRdb copy is restricted to in-frame clones and leaves out a portion. The data contain a few hundred thousand clones, 11% of them singletons. The material sequenced was naive CD4+ T cells from blood. The receptors were gathered from a man aged 25-45 years with type 1 diabetes.

This clone showed up just a few times. CDR3 DNA: TGCAGCGTTACTACCGGGACAGACCCCTACGAGCAGTACTTC. Residues: CSVTTGTDPYEQYF. V usage is TRBV29-1 and J usage is TRBJ2-7; 7 bases match TRBD1. V dropped 5 bases and J dropped 2; count of bases not matched to a gene: 9. Germline V gene lookup returns CDR1 SQVTM and CDR2 ANQGSEA. The CDR3 is 14 amino acids.

The chain is built from TRBV9 and TRBJ1-2; D is possibly TRBD1 (5 bases). With 2 bases removed from V and 3 bases from J, the gap between germline ends came to 14 bases. The CDR3 is 15 residues long. Germline lookup yields CDR1 SGDLS and CDR2 YYNGEE. CDR3 sequence reads: CASSVEQGQHYGYTF. The CDR3, as DNA: TGTGCCAGCAGCGTGGAGCAGGGCCAGCACTATGGCTACACCTTC.

This clone was detected only a few times. V gene TRBV5-1 combines with J gene TRBJ2-3; D is perhaps TRBD1 (5 bases). From germline, CDR1 is SGHRS and CDR2 YFSETQ. The CDR3 spans 16 residues. Between the trimmed V and J ends, which lost 4 bases and 0 bases, there was a span of 15 bases. The CDR3 loop is CASSARGQGSTDTQYF. The CDR3 DNA sequence: TGCGCCAGCAGCGCCAGAGGTCAGGGTAGCACAGATACGCAGTATTTT.

This clone has a handful of counts. The chain uses TRBV4-3 and TRBJ2-2; 12 bases agree with TRBD2. CDR1 is LGHNA, CDR2 YSLEER, per germline. The CDR3 contains 16 residues. The J segment lost 3 bases and the V segment lost 4 bases, leaving 3 bases of the junction unmatched. This chain's CDR3 is CASSLGLAGHTGELFF. The CDR3, as DNA: TGCGCCAGCAGCCTCGGACTAGCGGGGCACACCGGGGAGCTGTTTTTT.

The V and J genes are TRBV7-2 and TRBJ2-7, with TRBD2 identical over 9 bases. This CDR3 contains 17 residues. Germline CDR1 is SGHTA and CDR2 is FQGNSA. After removal of 5 bases from V and 5 bases from J, the junction contained 16 bases not matched to a gene. CDR3 sequence (DNA): TGTGCCAGCAGCGTACCGCTTAAGGGGCGGGGGGGCAACGAGCAGTACTTC. Its protein product is CASSVPLKGRGGNEQYF.

This clone was counted a few times. The chain joins TRBV9 to TRBJ2-7; 12 bases line up with TRBD1. Unmatched junction bases numbered 15, after V lost 4 bases and J lost 4 bases. The CDR3 has 18 amino acids. Germline values: CDR1 SGDLS, CDR2 YYNGEE. CDR3 in DNA: TGTGCCAGCAGCAAAATGGGGACAGGGGGCGCGGGGGGGTACGAGCAGTACTTC. Protein: CASSKMGTGGAGGYEQYF.

The CDR3 here is CASSASVGGGREQFF. Here the CDR3 DNA reads TGCGCCAGCAGTGCTAGCGTCGGGGGGGGTCGAGAGCAGTTCTTC. The chain employs TRBV4-3 and TRBJ2-1, with TRBD2 identical over 8 bases. Germline CDR1 and CDR2: LGHNA and YSLEER. The V segment lost 6 bases and the J segment 10 bases; nucleotides outside the gene matches: 14. The CDR3 sequence is 15 residues long.

The sample holds a few counts of this clone. The chain is built from TRBV18 and TRBJ2-7; 12 bases match TRBD2. The CDR3 sequence is 15 residues long. Germline values: CDR1 KGHSH, CDR2 LQKENI. Trimming removed 3 bases from V and 4 bases from J; junction bases left unmatched: 4. This chain's CDR3 is CASSPGLAGSYEQYF. The CDR3 nucleotides read TGTGCCAGCTCACCCGGACTAGCGGGGTCGTACGAGCAGTACTTC.

This clone was seen a few times. This rearrangement joins TRBV11-2 to TRBJ2-7; a weak D match, TRBD1 (5 bases). V was trimmed by 2 bases and J by 2 bases, leaving 16 bases between them. Looked up from germline, CDR1 is SGHAT and CDR2 is FQNNGV. This CDR3 contains 16 residues. The CDR3 spells CASSLLTGPITYEQYF. As DNA, the CDR3 is TGTGCCAGCAGCTTATTAACAGGCCCAATTACCTACGAGCAGTACTTC. The full variable domain, rest sourced from reference TRBV11-2 and TRBJ2-7, is EAGVAQSPRYKIIEKRQSVAFWCNPISGHATLYWYQQILGQGPKLLIQFQNNGVVDDSQLPKDRFSAERLKGVDSTLKIQPAKLEDSAVYLCASSLLTGPITYEQYFGPGTRLTVT.

The chain's CDR3 is CSVTPGVNTEAFF. The CDR3 DNA reads TGCAGCGTTACGCCAGGGGTGAACACTGAAGCTTTCTTT. The gene calls are TRBV29-1 and TRBJ1-1, with D possibly being TRBD1 (6 bases). This CDR3 is 13 amino acids long. Germline V lookup: CDR1 SQVTM, CDR2 ANQGSEA. Deletions cut 5 bases from V and 0 bases from J, with 10 bases between.

DNA for the CDR3: TGTGCCAGCAGCACACGGACTAGCGGGACAAGCACAGATACGCAGTATTTT. It translates to CASSTRTSGTSTDTQYF. The rearrangement joins TRBV5-4 to TRBJ2-3; 12 bases agree with TRBD2. V lost 4 bases, J lost 0 bases, and 6 bases stayed unmatched. This CDR3 is built from 17 residues. Germline V gives CDR1 SGHNT, CDR2 YYREEE (reference sequence).

The rearrangement links TRBV28 to TRBJ2-3; weak D call: TRBD2 (6 bases). In germline, CDR1 is MDHEN, CDR2 SYDVKM. The ends were cut back, 8 bases at V and 3 bases at J, with 12 bases in the middle. The CDR3 extends over 13 amino acids. CDR3: CASGVRGTDTQYF. The CDR3 DNA is TGTGCCAGCGGGGTCCGGGGGACAGATACGCAGTATTTT.

The rearrangement uses TRBV19 and TRBJ2-7, with TRBD2 matching 9 bases. The CDR3 is made up of 14 amino acids. The ends lost 6 bases at V and 1 base at J; junction bases unmatched: 4. Germline assignment: CDR1 LNHDA and CDR2 SQIVND (reference sequence). The CDR3 region is CASSVSGGSYEQYF. The CDR3 nucleotides read TGTGCCAGTAGCGTTAGCGGGGGATCCTACGAGCAGTACTTC.

The V and J genes are TRBV27 and TRBJ2-7, with D hard to call. CDR3 length: 12 residues. V lost 6 bases, J lost 5 bases, and 11 bases lay in between. The germline CDR1 and CDR2 sequences are MNHEY and SMNVEV (reference sequence). The CDR3 DNA reads TGTGCCAGCAGCCTACGAGGCCACGAGCAGTACTTC. The encoded protein is CASSLRGHEQYF.

CDR3 in amino acids: CASTTGQGGTDTQYF. The CDR3, as DNA: TGTGCCAGCACCACCGGACAGGGGGGCACAGATACGCAGTATTTT. V is TRBV7-8 and J is TRBJ2-3, with TRBD1 matching 10 bases. This CDR3 contains 15 residues. With 7 bases clipped from V and 1 base from J, the junction kept 5 bases outside the gene matches. Germline lookup yields CDR1 SGHVS and CDR2 FQNEAQ.

This clone was seen a few times. The rearrangement joins TRBV29-1 to TRBJ2-5, with 7 bases aligning to TRBD1. Germline CDR1 SQVTM, CDR2 ANQGSEA. The CDR3 runs 13 residues. Trimming removed 7 bases from V and 5 bases from J; junction bases left unmatched: 10. The CDR3 region has the DNA TGCAGCGCTGTTACAGGGGACGGTGAGACCCAGTACTTC. Residues: CSAVTGDGETQYF.

In this sample, this clone turned up a few times. The chain employs TRBV4-1 and TRBJ2-1; 9 positions match TRBD1. The CDR3 runs 18 residues. The junction had 17 bases not matched to a gene; V was cut back by 4 bases and J by 7 bases. Germline V gene lookup returns CDR1 MGHRA and CDR2 YSYEKL. CDR3 in DNA: TGCGCCAGCAGCCCGGGACAGGGTCAAGGCGGGGGCTCAAATGAGCAGTTCTTC. Translating gives CASSPGQGQGGGSNEQFF.

A few counts support this clone. The J gene is TRBJ2-3, the V gene TRBV5-1, with 12 bases identical to TRBD2. Germline trimming cut 3 bases from V and 1 base from J; bases unmatched to any gene: 9. This CDR3 is built from 18 residues. The germline V gene has CDR1 SGHRS and CDR2 YFSETQ. For the CDR3, the DNA is TGCGCCAGCAGCTCGGGACTAGCGGGTGACTTTGGCACAGATACGCAGTATTTT. It encodes CASSSGLAGDFGTDTQYF.

This CDR3 reads CASSQKSGTDSYGSTGELFF. The CDR3 DNA is TGCGCCAGCAGCCAGAAGAGTGGGACCGATTCTTACGGGAGCACCGGGGAGCTGTTTTTT. V usage is TRBV4-3 and J usage is TRBJ2-2; D is possibly TRBD2 (6 bases). This CDR3 has 20 residues. CDR1 is LGHNA and CDR2 is YSLEER in the germline V gene. V was clipped by 3 bases and J by 4 bases, with 27 bases between them.

This clone was picked up a small number of times. The chain is built from TRBV9 and TRBJ2-2, with D unclear. Germline V gives CDR1 SGDLS, CDR2 YYNGEE. Trimming stripped 0 bases from V and 4 bases from J, with 10 bases between. The CDR3 runs to 15 residues. The chain's CDR3 is CASSVDGYSTGELFF. CDR3 sequence (DNA): TGTGCCAGCAGCGTAGACGGTTACTCCACCGGGGAGCTGTTTTTT.

V and J are TRBV25-1 and TRBJ2-5, with unresolved D. Germline lookup yields CDR1 MGHDK and CDR2 SYGVNS. Trimming stripped 4 bases from V and 11 bases from J, with 11 bases between. The CDR3 consists of 11 residues. CDR3 sequence: CASSARVEQYF. The CDR3 region has the DNA TGTGCCAGCAGTGCACGGGTTGAGCAGTACTTC.

The J gene is TRBJ2-2, the V gene TRBV14, with 7 bases that match TRBD1. CDR1 SGHDN and CDR2 FVKESK come from the germline V gene. J gave up 4 bases and V 4 bases, and 6 bases lay outside the gene matches. The CDR3 spans 15 residues. The CDR3 here is CASSPGTAFTGELFF. The CDR3 bases are TGTGCCAGCAGCCCCGGGACAGCCTTCACCGGGGAGCTGTTTTTT. The whole variable domain, remainder taken from reference TRBV14 and TRBJ2-2, is EAGVTQFPSHSVIEKGQTVTLRCDPISGHDNLYWYRRVMGKEIKFLLHFVKESKQDESGMPNNRFLAERTGGTYSTLKVQPAELEDSGVYFCASSPGTAFTGELFFGEGSRLTVL.

There are a few counts of this clone. The V call is TRBV7-9, the J call TRBJ2-5; a possible D gene is TRBD2 (5 bases). The CDR3 loop spans 14 amino acids. Germline CDR1 reads SEHNR; CDR2 reads FQNEAQ (reference sequence). Trimming removed 2 bases at V and 3 bases at J, with 10 bases between. The CDR3 loop is CASSLKDWEETQYF. In nucleotides, the CDR3 is TGTGCCAGCAGCTTAAAGGACTGGGAAGAGACCCAGTACTTC. Together with reference TRBV7-9 and TRBJ2-5, the CDR3 gives the full variable domain: DTGVSQNPRHKITKRGQNVTFRCDPISEHNRLYWYRQTLGQGPEFLTYFQNEAQLEKSRLLSDRFSAERPKGSFSTLEIQRTEQGDSAMYLCASSLKDWEETQYFGPGTRLLVL.

This clone has just a few counts. At one end, the junction sequence differs from germline, possibly due to a read error. The chain links TRBV7-9 to TRBJ2-3; 12 bases fit TRBD2. Germline CDR1 and CDR2: SEHNR and FQNEAQ (reference sequence). The CDR3 is 15 residues long. The CDR3 region has the DNA TGTGCCAGCAGCCTAGCGGGGGGGCCAACAGATACGCAGTATTTT. It is translated as CASSLAGGPTDTQYF.

This clone has just a few counts. The chain couples TRBV27 to TRBJ2-7, with TRBD1 identical over 8 bases. Germline-derived CDR1 and CDR2 are MNHEY and SMNVEV (reference sequence). The junction had 9 bases not matched to a gene; V was cut back by 6 bases and J by 2 bases. This CDR3 region has 15 residues. As DNA, the CDR3 is TGTGCCAGCAGCTCCGCGGGGACAGGTGCCTACGAGCAGTACTTC. This codes for CASSSAGTGAYEQYF.